The subject of this entry is one T cell receptor beta chain. This specimen comes from a study of blood T cell repertoires in COVID-19. As for the study in general: Samples came from the United States, Italy and Spain, spanning acute and convalescent COVID-19. PBMCs, B-cell-depleted T cells, or T cells provided the cDNA or gDNA that made up the material.

This CDR3 spans 16 amino acids. The V gene end was trimmed by 4 bases and the J gene end by 4 bases; junction bases not matched to a gene: 8. The V gene's germline CDR1 is SGHVS and CDR2 FQNEAQ. Authors' data handling: Reference gene primers were amplified, and this amplification served to estimate nucleated cell counts. Profiling relied on immunoSEQ multiplex PCR, and the TCRdb table lists in-frame clones only, not all of them. That table gives V, J and clone size, and the DNA gave D and trimming. Found here are approximately 30,000 clones, approximately 81% of them singletons; the top ten hold about 14%.

The chain carries TRBV7-8 and TRBJ2-7; TRBD2 matches 12 bases. The TCR comes from a human donor with acute or convalescent COVID-19. The donor label of this sample is uncertain. Sequenced sample: peripheral blood. CDR3 region: CASSSLAGGAKYEQYF. Written as DNA, the CDR3 is TGTGCCAGCAGCTCACTAGCGGGGGGCGCCAAATACGAGCAGTACTTC.